The table lists the clone carrying this T cell receptor beta chain with a count of one. Its antigen is still unknown. In the PCR, 60 Vbeta and 13 Jbeta primers were used. The repertoire was sequenced with immunoSEQ multiplex PCR; TCRdb's copy has only in-frame clones and lacks some. The sample holds under 200,000 clones; roughly 90% are singletons and the top ten take 0.25% to 0.4%. The sample is drawn from a study of cytomegalovirus exposure and HLA in healthy donors. Study-wide results and caveats: Productive status was seen about 90% or about 30% of the time for most TCR beta V segments in an earlier analysis. V- and J-gene trimming in TCR beta was tied to a missense DCLRE1C variant by an analysis performed later.

Deletions cut 0 bases from V and 6 bases from J, with 6 bases between. This CDR3 comprises 13 residues. Germline CDR1 MNHEY, CDR2 SMNVEV (reference sequence). The chain joins TRBV27 to TRBJ2-1, with D hard to call. Sequencing used PBMCs. This clonotype was sampled from a woman between 25 and 40 years old in good health and CMV-seronegative. The CDR3 is CASSLSPGNEQFF. The CDR3 nucleotides read TGTGCCAGCAGTTTATCCCCCGGCAATGAGCAGTTCTTC.